This T cell receptor beta chain emerged from a study of response to subunit inactivated influenza vaccine. The study's findings and limits: It was suggested by the authors that few new T cells are recruited by each seasonal influenza vaccination.

This clonotype was counted many times. The antigen is undetermined. TCRdb used MiXCR to reprocess the RT-PCR reads, holding one entry per CDR3 protein. Here the sample spans 400,000 to 650,000 distinct CDR3 sequences, around 7.7% being singletons. The CDR3 has 13 amino acids. The germline gives CDR1 MDHEN, CDR2 SYDVKM. The ends were cut back, 3 bases at V and 5 bases at J, with 11 bases in the middle. The chain joins TRBV28 to TRBJ2-7; TRBD1 might be the D (5 bases). This clonotype originated in a man aged 50-75 years who received an inactivated influenza vaccine. Here the sequenced sample was PBMCs from blood, taken around 2 years after vaccination. The CDR3 nucleotides are TGTGCCAGCAGTTTTGGGCAGGGAAACGAGCAGTACTTC. This translates into CASSFGQGNEQYF.